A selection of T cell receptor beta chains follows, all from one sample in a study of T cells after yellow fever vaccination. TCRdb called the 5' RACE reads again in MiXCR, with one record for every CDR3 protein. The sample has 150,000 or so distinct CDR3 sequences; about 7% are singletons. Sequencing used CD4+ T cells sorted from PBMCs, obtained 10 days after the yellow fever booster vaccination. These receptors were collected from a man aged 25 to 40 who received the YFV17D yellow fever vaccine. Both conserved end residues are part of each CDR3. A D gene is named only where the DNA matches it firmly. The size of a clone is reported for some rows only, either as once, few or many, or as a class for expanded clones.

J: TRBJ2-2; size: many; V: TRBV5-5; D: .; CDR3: CASSLDGGDGELFF; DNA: TGTGCCAGCAGCTTGGATGGGGGTGACGGGGAGCTGTTTTTT
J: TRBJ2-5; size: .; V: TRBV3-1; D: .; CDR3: CASHLGGGRRVKTQYF; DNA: TGTGCCAGCCACCTCGGAGGCGGACGGAGAGTGAAGACCCAGTACTTC
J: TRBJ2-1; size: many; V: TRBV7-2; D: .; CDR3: CASSPGRDNEQFF; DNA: TGTGCCAGCAGCCCCGGAAGAGACAATGAGCAGTTCTTC
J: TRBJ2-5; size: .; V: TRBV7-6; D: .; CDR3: CASSLAGGRQETQYF; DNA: TGTGCCAGCAGCTTAGCTGGGGGGCGACAAGAGACCCAGTACTTC
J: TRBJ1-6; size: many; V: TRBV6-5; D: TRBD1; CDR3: CASSRQGIGSPLHF; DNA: TGTGCCAGCAGCCGACAGGGGATAGGGTCACCCCTCCACTTT
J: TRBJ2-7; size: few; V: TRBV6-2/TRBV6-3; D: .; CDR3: CASSSLGGEQYF; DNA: TGTGCCAGCAGTTCTCTTGGGGGCGAGCAGTACTTC
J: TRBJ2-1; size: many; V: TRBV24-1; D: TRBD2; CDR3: CATSDPSSGRYNEQFF; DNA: TGTGCCACCAGTGATCCCTCTAGCGGGCGCTACAATGAGCAGTTCTTC
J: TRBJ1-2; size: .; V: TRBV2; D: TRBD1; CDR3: CASTPGQAFNYGYTF; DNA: TGTGCCAGCACCCCGGGACAGGCTTTTAACTATGGCTACACCTTC
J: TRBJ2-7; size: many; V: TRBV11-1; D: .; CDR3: CASSSSPYEQYF; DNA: TGTGCCAGCAGCTCATCCCCCTACGAGCAGTACTTC
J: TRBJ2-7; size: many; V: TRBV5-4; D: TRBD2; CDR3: CASSPTSGRGYTEQYF; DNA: TGTGCCAGCAGCCCCACTAGCGGGAGGGGATATACCGAGCAGTACTTC
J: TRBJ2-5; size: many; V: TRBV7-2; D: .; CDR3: CASSERQETQYF; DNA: TGTGCCAGCAGCGAACGGCAAGAGACCCAGTACTTC
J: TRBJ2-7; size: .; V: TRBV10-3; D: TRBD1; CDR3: CAIGQGAYEQYF; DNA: TGTGCCATCGGCCAGGGGGCCTACGAGCAGTACTTC
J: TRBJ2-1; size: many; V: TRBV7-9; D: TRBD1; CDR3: CASSRGQGRYNEQFF; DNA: TGTGCCAGCAGCCGCGGACAGGGGCGATACAATGAGCAGTTCTTC
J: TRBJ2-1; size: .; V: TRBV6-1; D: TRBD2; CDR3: CASRPGTSGSNEQFF; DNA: TGTGCCAGCAGGCCCGGGACTAGTGGGAGCAATGAGCAGTTCTTC
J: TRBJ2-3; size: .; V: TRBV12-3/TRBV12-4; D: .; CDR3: CASSRGLTDTQYF; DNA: TGTGCCAGCAGTAGAGGGCTCACAGATACGCAGTATTTT
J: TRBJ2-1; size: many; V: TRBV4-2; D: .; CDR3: CASSQKKVNEQFF; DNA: TGTGCCAGCAGCCAGAAGAAGGTCAATGAGCAGTTCTTC
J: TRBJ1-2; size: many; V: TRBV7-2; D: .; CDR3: CASSLGSIYGYTF; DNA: TGTGCCAGCAGCTTAGGGAGTATCTATGGCTACACCTTC
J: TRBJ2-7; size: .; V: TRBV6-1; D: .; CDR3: CASTAEGGSYEQYF; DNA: TGTGCCAGCACCGCAGAGGGGGGCTCCTACGAGCAGTACTTC
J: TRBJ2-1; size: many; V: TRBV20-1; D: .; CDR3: CSARAQISYNEQFF; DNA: TGCAGTGCTAGAGCCCAGATCTCCTACAATGAGCAGTTCTTC
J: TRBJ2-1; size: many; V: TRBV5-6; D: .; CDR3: CASSRLDSSYNEQFF; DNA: TGTGCCAGCAGCCGACTAGACAGCTCCTACAATGAGCAGTTCTTC
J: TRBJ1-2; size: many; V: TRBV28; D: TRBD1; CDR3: CASSSPGTGGKGYGYTF; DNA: TGTGCCAGCAGTTCCCCCGGGACAGGGGGCAAGGGCTATGGCTACACCTTC
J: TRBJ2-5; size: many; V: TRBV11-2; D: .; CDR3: CASSRGEWETQYF; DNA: TGTGCCAGCAGCCGTGGAGAGTGGGAGACCCAGTACTTC
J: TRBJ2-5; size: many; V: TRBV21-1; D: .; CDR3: CASSKLQETQYF; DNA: TGTGCCAGCAGCAAATTGCAAGAGACCCAGTACTTC
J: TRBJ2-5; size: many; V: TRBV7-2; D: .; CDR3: CASSLTAHEETQYF; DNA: TGTGCCAGCAGCTTAACTGCCCATGAGGAGACCCAGTACTTC
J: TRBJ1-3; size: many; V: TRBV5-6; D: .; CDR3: CASSPRDGNTIYF; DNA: TGTGCCAGCAGCCCAAGGGATGGAAACACCATATATTTT
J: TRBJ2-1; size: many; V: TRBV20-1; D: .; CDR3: CSAERQGNYNEQFF; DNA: TGCAGTGCCGAGAGGCAGGGAAACTACAATGAGCAGTTCTTC
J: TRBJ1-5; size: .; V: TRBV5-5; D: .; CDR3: CASSYAFRGAQNQPQHF; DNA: TGTGCCAGCAGCTACGCCTTCCGGGGGGCGCAGAATCAGCCCCAGCATTTT
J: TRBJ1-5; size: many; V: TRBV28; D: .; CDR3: CASSFGRRNQPQHF; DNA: TGTGCCAGCAGTTTTGGGCGGCGCAATCAGCCCCAGCATTTT
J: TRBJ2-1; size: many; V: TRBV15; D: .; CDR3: CATSNTPGQLQGREYEQFF; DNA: TGTGCCACCAGCAACACGCCGGGACAGCTCCAAGGGCGGGAGTATGAGCAGTTCTTC
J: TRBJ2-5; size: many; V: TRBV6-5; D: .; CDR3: CASSYSTRETQYF; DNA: TGTGCCAGCAGTTATTCCACCAGAGAGACCCAGTACTTC
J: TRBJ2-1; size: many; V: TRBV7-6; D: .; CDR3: CASSHYNEQFF; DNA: TGTGCCAGCAGCCATTACAATGAGCAGTTCTTC